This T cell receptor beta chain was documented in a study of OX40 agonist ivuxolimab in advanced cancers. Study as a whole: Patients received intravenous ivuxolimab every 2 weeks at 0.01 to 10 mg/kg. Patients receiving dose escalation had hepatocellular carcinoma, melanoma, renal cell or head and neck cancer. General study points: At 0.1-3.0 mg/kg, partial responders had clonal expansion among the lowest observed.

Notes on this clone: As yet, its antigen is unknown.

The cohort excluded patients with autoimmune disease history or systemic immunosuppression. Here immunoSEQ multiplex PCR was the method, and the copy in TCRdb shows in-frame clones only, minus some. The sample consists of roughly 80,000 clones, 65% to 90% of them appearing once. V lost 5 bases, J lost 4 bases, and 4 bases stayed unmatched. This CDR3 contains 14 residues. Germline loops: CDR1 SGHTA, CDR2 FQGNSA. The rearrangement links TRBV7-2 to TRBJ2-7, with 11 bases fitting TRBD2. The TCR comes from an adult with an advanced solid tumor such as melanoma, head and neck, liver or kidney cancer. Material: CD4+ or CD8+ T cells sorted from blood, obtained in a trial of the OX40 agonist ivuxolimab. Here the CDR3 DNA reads TGTGCCAGCAGCCTAGGACTAGCGGGTTACGAGCAGTACTTC. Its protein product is CASSLGLAGYEQYF.